The 29 T cell receptor beta chains below all came from one sample that was sequenced in a study of shared clonotypes between healthy human individuals. TCRdb's table, derived via immunoSEQ multiplex PCR, lists solely in-frame clones and lacks some. This sample carries approximately 500,000 clones, roughly 78% of them seen once, and the ten largest clones take around 13%. Sequenced input: PBMCs. The receptors here all came from a woman in her forties in good health. Some clones in this sample may be carry-over from other donors' samples.

This clone was recorded a few times. The CDR3 protein is CASSRLAGRYNEQFF. The DNA for the CDR3 is TGTGCCAGCAGCCGCCTAGCGGGAAGGTACAATGAGCAGTTCTTC. This sequence joins TRBV6-6 and TRBJ2-1, with 9 nucleotides matching TRBD2. Per the germline V gene, CDR1 is MNHNY and CDR2 is SVGAGI (reference sequence). The CDR3 is made up of 15 amino acids. With V trimmed by 6 bases and J by 4 bases, 7 bases remained unmatched.

The V call is TRBV6-5, the J call TRBJ2-7; TRBD2 matches 9 bases. There are 16 residues in the CDR3. Unmatched junction bases numbered 8, after V lost 2 bases and J lost 3 bases. Germline values: CDR1 MNHEY, CDR2 SVGAGI. The CDR3 loop reads CASSYSGVTSGYEQYF. For the CDR3, the DNA is TGTGCCAGCAGTTACAGCGGAGTGACTAGCGGCTACGAGCAGTACTTC.

The rearrangement joins TRBV6-1 to TRBJ2-2; D unclear. V was shortened by 2 bases and J by 1 base, with 8 bases between the two germline ends. CDR1 and CDR2 (germline): MNHNS, SASEGT. This CDR3 region has 15 residues. CDR3 sequence: CASSEMDGNTGELFF. The CDR3 coding sequence is TGTGCCAGCAGTGAAATGGACGGGAACACCGGGGAGCTGTTTTTT.

This clone was seen once. J is TRBJ1-1 and V is TRBV2; tentative D call: TRBD1 (6 bases). Germline CDR1 is SNHLY and CDR2 is FYNNEI. The CDR3 has 15 residues. V was cut by 2 bases and J by 0 bases, with 10 bases left in between. The chain's CDR3 is CASSETGNMNTEAFF. CDR3 coding DNA: TGTGCCAGCAGTGAAACAGGGAACATGAACACTGAAGCTTTCTTT.

This chain joins TRBV27 and TRBJ2-7; D gene uncertain. The CDR3 loop spans 13 amino acids. Trimming left V 5 bases short and J 2 bases short, with 10 bases between. The germline CDR1 and CDR2 sequences are MNHEY and SMNVEV (reference sequence). CDR3 nucleotides: TGTGCCAGCAGTCCCGGCCCGACCTACGAGCAGTACTTC. Translating gives CASSPGPTYEQYF.

The V and J genes are TRBV29-1 and TRBJ2-7, with 13 positions matching TRBD2. The length of the CDR3 is 15 residues. Unmatched junction bases numbered 12, after V lost 6 bases and J lost 7 bases. CDR1 and CDR2 from the germline V gene are SQVTM and ANQGSEA. The CDR3, as DNA: TGCAGCGTCTCCGGACTAGCGGGAGTCGCGAGGGAGCAGTACTTC. Its translation: CSVSGLAGVAREQYF.

J is TRBJ2-7 and V is TRBV15; possibly TRBD1 for D (6 bases). The CDR3 runs 15 residues. The germline CDR1 and CDR2 sequences are LNHNV and YYDKDF (reference sequence). V was shortened by 0 bases and J by 6 bases, with 15 bases between the two germline ends. The CDR3 here is CATSRDPGEQAEQYF. DNA of the CDR3: TGTGCCACCAGCAGAGATCCAGGGGAGCAGGCCGAGCAGTACTTC. The whole variable domain, filled in from reference TRBV15 and TRBJ2-7, reads DAMVIQNPRYQVTQFGKPVTLSCSQTLNHNVMYWYQQKSSQAPKLLFHYYDKDFNNEADTPDNFQSRRPNTSFCFLDIRSPGLGDTAMYLCATSRDPGEQAEQYFGPGTRLTVT.

The genes are TRBV5-1 and TRBJ2-5, with 11 bases that match TRBD2. Per the germline V gene, CDR1 is SGHRS and CDR2 is YFSETQ. This CDR3 has 16 amino acids. V shed 0 bases and J 2 bases; nucleotides not matched to a gene: 3. CDR3 region: CASSLETSGIQETQYF. CDR3 bases: TGCGCCAGCAGCTTGGAGACTAGCGGGATACAAGAGACCCAGTACTTC. Combining the CDR3 with reference TRBV5-1 and TRBJ2-5 gives the whole variable domain KAGVTQTPRYLIKTRGQQVTLSCSPISGHRSVSWYQQTPGQGLQFLFEYFSETQRNKGNFPGRFSGRQFSNSRSEMNVSTLELGDSALYLCASSLETSGIQETQYFGPGTRLLVL.

The chain couples TRBV27 to TRBJ2-7; D uncertain. CDR3 length: 13 residues. Trimming stripped 7 bases from V and 2 bases from J, with 12 bases between. Per the germline V gene, CDR1 is MNHEY and CDR2 is SMNVEV (reference sequence). The CDR3 sequence is CASNGPTTYEQYF. As DNA, the CDR3 is TGTGCCAGCAATGGCCCAACAACCTACGAGCAGTACTTC.

This rearrangement joins TRBV5-1 to TRBJ2-2; 12 nucleotides align to TRBD2. The V gene's germline CDR1 is SGHRS and CDR2 YFSETQ. CDR3 length equals 17 residues. V shed 2 bases, J shed 7 bases, and the junction held 9 bases outside the gene matches. This CDR3 reads CASSLLLAGGPVGELFF. The CDR3 DNA is TGCGCCAGCAGCTTACTTCTAGCGGGAGGGCCCGTCGGGGAGCTGTTTTTT.

To note about this clone: The same CDR3 also results from other DNA sequences found in this sample. V and J are TRBV28 and TRBJ2-7; 8 bases are shared with TRBD2. The CDR3 has 14 residues. CDR1 and CDR2 from the germline V gene are MDHEN and SYDVKM. The V gene end was trimmed by 3 bases and the J gene end by 0 bases; junction bases not matched to a gene: 1. Here the CDR3 reads CASSLSGSSYEQYF. The CDR3 nucleotides read TGTGCCAGCAGTTTGAGCGGGAGCTCCTACGAGCAGTACTTC.

The rearrangement joins TRBV18 to TRBJ2-5, with TRBD1 matching 8 bases. TRBJ2-7 matches the DNA end more closely, so the J call is doubtful. Germline values: CDR1 KGHSH, CDR2 LQKENI. This CDR3 comprises 14 residues. In DNA, the CDR3 is TGTGCCAGCTCACCAGGGACAGGTCCCTACGAGCAGTACTTC. This sequence encodes CASSPGTGPYEQYF.

This CDR3 reads CASSVQGLGTDTQYF. In DNA form, the CDR3 reads TGCGCCAGCAGTGTACAGGGGTTAGGCACAGATACGCAGTATTTT. V is TRBV10-1 and J is TRBJ2-3, with 7 bases that match TRBD1. The CDR3 spans 15 residues. Germline V gene lookup returns CDR1 WNHNN and CDR2 SYGVQD (reference sequence). The J segment lost 1 base and the V segment lost 4 bases, leaving 5 bases of the junction unmatched.

V and J are TRBV6-6 and TRBJ2-7; perhaps TRBD2 as D (5 bases). Trimming shortened V by 6 bases and J by 1 base, and 16 bases separated the two germline ends. This CDR3 region has 15 residues. Germline lookup yields CDR1 MNHNY and CDR2 SVGAGI (reference sequence). The CDR3 region has the DNA TGTGCCAGCAGACTAGGATCGGCGGATTCCTACGAGCAGTACTTC. This translates into CASRLGSADSYEQYF.

This clone was seen more than once but under ten times. The V call is TRBV19, the J call TRBJ2-3; no reliable D call. The V gene's germline CDR1 is LNHDA and CDR2 SQIVND (reference sequence). V was clipped by 4 bases and J by 6 bases, with 8 bases between them. The CDR3 totals 12 residues. CDR3 protein: CASSNYGDTQYF. The DNA of the CDR3 is TGTGCCAGTAGTAATTACGGTGATACGCAGTATTTT.

The chain uses TRBV7-9 and TRBJ1-4; D is unclear. The CDR3 consists of 16 residues. Germline V CDR1 and CDR2: SEHNR, FQNEAQ (reference sequence). V lost 5 bases, J lost 1 base, and 14 bases lay in between. CDR3 sequence reads: CASSPLEGRTNEKLFF. As DNA, the CDR3 is TGTGCCAGCAGCCCCTTGGAGGGTCGAACTAATGAAAAACTGTTTTTT.

The genes are TRBV6-5 and TRBJ2-7, with D possibly matching TRBD1 (6 bases). The CDR3 loop spans 15 amino acids. Germline V lookup: CDR1 MNHEY, CDR2 SVGAGI. Trimming took 2 bases from V and 9 from J, leaving 20 bases between them. As DNA, the CDR3 is TGTGCCAGCAGTTACGGGGGCAGCCCGAGCCCCCTGCAGTACTTC. Its protein is CASSYGGSPSPLQYF.

The CDR3 DNA sequence: TGTGCCAGCAAATTACAGGGCGCCGCGGACGAGCAGTACTTC. This translates into CASKLQGAADEQYF. The V call is TRBV7-6, the J call TRBJ2-7; maybe TRBD1 (6 bases). The germline CDR1 and CDR2 sequences are SGHVS and FNYEAQ. Deletions cut 7 bases from V and 5 bases from J, with 18 bases between. This CDR3 has 14 amino acids. Combining the CDR3 with reference TRBV7-6 and TRBJ2-7 gives the whole variable domain GAGVSQSPRYKVTKRGQDVALRCDPISGHVSLYWYRQALGQGPEFLTYFNYEAQQDKSGLPNDRFSAERPEGSISTLTIQRTEQRDSAMYRCASKLQGAADEQYFGPGTRLTVT.

The rearrangement uses TRBV7-9 and TRBJ2-5, with TRBD2 identical over 8 bases. The CDR3 is 15 residues long. Germline CDR1 is SEHNR and CDR2 is FQNEAQ (reference sequence). With 2 bases clipped from V and 2 bases from J, the junction kept 4 bases outside the gene matches. CDR3 DNA: TGTGCCAGCAGCTTATTGTTAGCGGGACAAGAGACCCAGTACTTC. Translating it yields CASSLLLAGQETQYF.

This chain links TRBV27 with TRBJ2-7; TRBD1 matches 7 bases. This CDR3 contains 14 residues. With V trimmed by 6 bases and J by 2 bases, 7 bases remained unmatched. Germline loops: CDR1 MNHEY, CDR2 SMNVEV (reference sequence). The CDR3 here is CASSRNRGTYEQYF. Here the CDR3 DNA reads TGTGCCAGCAGCCGAAACAGGGGCACCTACGAGCAGTACTTC.

This chain joins TRBV5-6 and TRBJ1-6; 11 nucleotides agree with TRBD1. Germline trimming cut 4 bases from V and 7 bases from J; bases unmatched to any gene: 1. The CDR3 loop spans 14 amino acids. Germline CDR1 and CDR2: SGHDT and YYEEEE. The CDR3 protein is CASSRDRGNSPLHF. The CDR3 bases are TGTGCCAGCAGCCGGGACAGGGGGAATTCACCCCTCCACTTT.

The chain carries TRBV7-8 and TRBJ1-2; 7 nucleotides match TRBD1. V gave up 5 bases and J gave up 5 bases; unmatched junction bases: 14. There are 16 residues in the CDR3. From germline, CDR1 is SGHVS and CDR2 FQNEAQ. CDR3 protein: CASSTSYRGGGYGYTF. Here the CDR3 DNA reads TGTGCCAGCAGCACCTCGTACAGGGGCGGGGGGTATGGCTACACCTTC.

The rearrangement joins TRBV7-3 to TRBJ1-5; the match to TRBD1 covers 9 bases. There are 16 residues in the CDR3. Germline V gives CDR1 SGHTA, CDR2 FQGTGA. V lost 5 bases and J lost 3; bases outside the gene matches: 8. The CDR3 DNA is TGTGCCAGCAGCCACACACGGACAGGGGCCAATCAGCCCCAGCATTTT. This translates into CASSHTRTGANQPQHF.

The chain couples TRBV10-3 to TRBJ2-1; D call uncertain. In germline, CDR1 is ENHRY, CDR2 SYGVKD. Trimming took 10 bases from V and 6 from J, leaving 13 bases between them. This CDR3 has 12 amino acids. This CDR3 reads CATQPGGNEQFF. CDR3 sequence (DNA): TGTGCCACCCAACCGGGTGGCAATGAGCAGTTCTTC.

The genes are TRBV5-1 and TRBJ1-4; 9 bases align to TRBD1. Germline V gene lookup returns CDR1 SGHRS and CDR2 YFSETQ. This CDR3 is built from 14 residues. Germline trimming cut 0 bases from V and 7 bases from J; bases unmatched to any gene: 1. DNA for the CDR3: TGCGCCAGCAGCTTGGGACAGGGGGTTGAAAAACTGTTTTTT. Translated: CASSLGQGVEKLFF.

The CDR3 sequence: CASSPRDVNTEAFF. The CDR3 DNA follows: TGTGCCAGCTCACCCCGGGACGTGAACACTGAAGCTTTCTTT. The chain employs TRBV18 and TRBJ1-1, with a tentative D call TRBD1 (5 bases). V was shortened by 3 bases and J by 0 bases, with 8 bases between the two germline ends. CDR3 length: 14 residues. Germline CDR1 is KGHSH and CDR2 is LQKENI.

This chain uses TRBV13 with TRBJ2-7, with 9 bases identical to TRBD1. V was clipped by 0 bases and J by 3 bases; unmatched bases: 0. From germline, CDR1 is PRHDT and CDR2 FYEKMQ (reference sequence). This CDR3 contains 14 residues. Here the CDR3 reads CASSLGDRGYEQYF. The CDR3 bases are TGTGCCAGCAGCTTAGGGGACAGGGGCTACGAGCAGTACTTC.

The V call is TRBV30, the J call TRBJ1-1, with a possible D match to TRBD1 (5 bases). The CDR3 is 13 amino acids. V lost 2 bases, J lost 0 bases, and 7 bases lay in between. Germline V lookup: CDR1 GTSNPN, CDR2 SVGIG (reference sequence). This CDR3 is CAWSRQLNTEAFF. CDR3 nucleotides: TGTGCCTGGAGTCGACAGTTGAACACTGAAGCTTTCTTT.

V usage is TRBV7-9 and J usage is TRBJ2-5; D is unresolved. The end of the DNA is better explained by TRBJ2-7, so the J call may be wrong. The length of the CDR3 is 13 residues. Germline CDR1 SEHNR, CDR2 FQNEAQ (reference sequence). This CDR3 is CASSLASSYEQYF. The CDR3 bases are TGTGCCAGCAGCTTAGCCAGCAGCTACGAGCAGTACTTC.